Listed below are T cell receptor beta chains from one sample, sequenced in a study of metastatic and nonmetastatic thyroid tumors. TCRdb reprocessed the PCR reads using MiXCR. The profile shows about 64,000 clones, about 17% of them singletons. Source material: blood. These receptors came from a male donor with papillary thyroid cancer or a benign thyroid nodule (not recorded which). Some clones in this sample may be carry-over from other donors' samples. The CDR3 runs from the conserved cysteine through the conserved F or W. Each record gives: J gene, clone size, D gene, V gene, CDR3 protein, CDR3 DNA. The D gene is left open where the match is weak. Clone size appears in some rows only: once, few, many, or a class for an expanded clone.

>TRBJ1-4|few|-|TRBV12-3/TRBV12-4
CTSSLIHVEKLFF
TGTACCAGCAGTTTGATTCATGTGGAGAAACTGTTTTTT
>TRBJ2-7|many|-|TRBV5-6
CASSLGHEQYF
TGTGCCAGCAGCTTGGGCCACGAGCAGTACTTC
>TRBJ1-5|many|-|TRBV5-8
CASSARWQPQHF
TGTGCCAGCAGCGCCAGGTGGCAGCCCCAGCATTTT
>TRBJ2-1|many|TRBD2|TRBV6-1
CASSISSGGAGGYNEQFF
TGTGCCAGCAGTATCTCTAGCGGGGGGGCCGGGGGGTACAATGAGCAGTTCTTC
>TRBJ2-1|few|-|TRBV14
CASSQDPSGLRLYNEQFF
TGTGCCAGCAGCCAAGACCCCTCCGGACTTCGCCTTTACAATGAGCAGTTCTTC
>TRBJ2-1|many|TRBD1|TRBV20-1
CSAQTGIGYNEQFF
TGCAGTGCTCAGACAGGGATCGGGTACAATGAGCAGTTCTTC
>TRBJ1-1|few|-|TRBV7-9
CASSASSESFF
TGTGCCAGCAGCGCTAGTTCTGAATCTTTCTTT
>TRBJ1-5|many|-|TRBV4-2
CASSPEGGSSYSNQPQHF
TGTGCCAGCAGCCCCGAGGGGGGTTCCAGCTATAGCAATCAGCCCCAGCATTTT
>TRBJ1-4|many|-|TRBV7-2
CASSYQGTGEKLFF
TGTGCCAGCAGCTATCAGGGTACCGGGGAAAAACTGTTTTTT
>TRBJ2-7|many|-|TRBV29-1
CSAQGGAFYEQYF
TGCAGCGCGCAGGGGGGGGCTTTCTACGAGCAGTACTTC
>TRBJ2-1|many|TRBD2|TRBV28
CASKRDINEQFF
TGTGCCTCCAAGCGGGATATAAATGAGCAGTTCTTC
>TRBJ2-1|many|TRBD2|TRBV20-1
CSARGLAGAGNEQFF
TGCAGTGCTAGAGGTTTAGCGGGGGCAGGGAATGAGCAGTTCTTC
>TRBJ2-1|many|-|TRBV24-1
CATSVAPGDRFF
TGTGCCACCAGTGTTGCACCGGGGGATCGGTTCTTC
>TRBJ1-2|few|-|TRBV28
CASSLSGTSGYTF
TGTGCCAGCAGTTTATCCGGCACGTCAGGCTACACCTTC
>TRBJ2-7|-|-|TRBV30
CAWSVHSSSYEQYF
TGTGCCTGGAGTGTGCACAGTTCCTCCTACGAGCAGTACTTC
>TRBJ1-2|many|TRBD1|TRBV2
CASRGQGQGYTF
TGTGCCAGCAGGGGACAGGGTCAAGGCTACACCTTC
>TRBJ2-1|many|TRBD2|TRBV25-1
CASSDSWTSGLYNEQFF
TGTGCCAGCAGTGATTCGTGGACTAGCGGACTGTACAATGAGCAGTTCTTC
>TRBJ2-5|many|-|TRBV7-8
CASSPNSNQETQYF
TGTGCCAGCAGCCCGAACTCCAACCAAGAGACCCAGTACTTC
>TRBJ2-5|-|TRBD1|TRBV20-1
CSARGTGETEYF
TGCAGTGCTAGGGGGACAGGAGAGACCGAGTACTTC
>TRBJ2-5|many|-|TRBV7-6
CASSPHGGVETQYF
TGTGCCAGCAGCCCCCACGGGGGCGTGGAGACCCAGTACTTC
>TRBJ1-2|many|TRBD1|TRBV28
CASSSAGTGGRRDTF
TGTGCCAGCAGTAGTGCCGGGACAGGGGGCCGTCGTGACACCTTC
>TRBJ1-2|-|-|TRBV11-2
CASSLIGVRGVGTGYTF
TGTGCCAGCAGCTTAATCGGTGTGAGGGGAGTGGGGACAGGCTACACCTTC
>TRBJ2-1|many|-|TRBV2
CASSEMGEIPQEQFF
TGTGCCAGCAGTGAAATGGGGGAGATCCCGCAGGAGCAGTTCTTC
>TRBJ1-6|-|-|TRBV9
CASSGDPGVGSPLHF
TGTGCCAGCAGCGGGGATCCTGGGGTTGGTTCACCCCTCCACTTT
>TRBJ2-5|many|TRBD2|TRBV28
CASSFSGGQETQYF
TGTGCCAGCAGTTTTAGCGGGGGCCAAGAGACCCAGTACTTC
>TRBJ2-7|medium-sized|-|TRBV6-2/TRBV6-3
CASSPRYEQYF
TGTGCCAGCAGTCCCAGATACGAGCAGTACTTC
>TRBJ2-3|many|TRBD2|TRBV7-2
CASSPWTSSDTQYF
TGTGCCAGCAGCCCTTGGACTAGCTCAGATACGCAGTATTTT
>TRBJ2-1|many|-|TRBV14
CASSQGVSRSSYNEQFF
TGTGCCAGCAGCCAAGGCGTAAGTCGCAGCTCCTACAATGAGCAGTTCTTC
>TRBJ1-5|-|-|TRBV6-1
CASSEGSLGLSNQPQHF
TGTGCCAGCAGTGAAGGGTCATTGGGGTTGAGCAATCAGCCCCAGCATTTT
>TRBJ1-4|many|-|TRBV20-1
CSARGHQTTNEKLFF
TGCAGTGCTAGGGGACACCAAACAACTAATGAAAAACTGTTTTTT
>TRBJ1-1|many|TRBD1|TRBV12-3/TRBV12-4
CATQQGGSRTEAFF
TGTGCCACCCAACAGGGGGGGAGTAGGACTGAAGCTTTCTTT
>TRBJ2-2|many|TRBD2|TRBV2
CASSVEAGVFGELFF
TGTGCCAGCAGTGTTGAAGCGGGGGTGTTCGGGGAGCTGTTTTTT
>TRBJ2-5|many|-|TRBV7-6
CASSLSGRPQETQYF
TGTGCCAGCAGCTTAAGTGGGAGACCACAAGAGACCCAGTACTTC
>TRBJ1-1|many|TRBD1|TRBV7-9
CASSVGQGVNTEAFF
TGTGCCAGCAGCGTGGGACAGGGGGTAAACACTGAAGCTTTCTTT
>TRBJ2-5|-|-|TRBV20-1
CSARGGQYSETQYF
TGCAGTGCTAGAGGCGGACAGTATTCCGAGACCCAGTACTTC
>TRBJ2-3|few|TRBD2|TRBV12-3/TRBV12-4
CASSRGWGGTQYF
TGTGCCAGCAGTCGGGGGTGGGGGGGGACGCAGTATTTT
>TRBJ2-7|many|TRBD1|TRBV3-1
CASSHPGTGSYEQYF
TGTGCCAGCAGCCACCCCGGGACAGGGTCCTACGAGCAGTACTTC
>TRBJ2-7|-|-|TRBV20-1
CSAYSGLSYEQYF
TGCAGTGCTTACTCGGGGCTTTCCTACGAGCAGTACTTC
>TRBJ2-2|-|TRBD2|TRBV6-1
CASSLGLAGVGELFF
TGTGCCAGCAGTCTTGGACTAGCGGGAGTCGGTGAGCTGTTTTTT
>TRBJ1-5|many|TRBD1|TRBV7-8
CASSTIPGQLNQPQHF
TGTGCCAGCAGCACAATACCGGGACAGCTCAATCAGCCCCAGCATTTT
>TRBJ2-1|medium-sized|-|TRBV4-1
CASSQEPRARDEQFF
TGCGCCAGCAGCCAAGAACCGAGGGCTAGGGATGAGCAGTTCTTC
>TRBJ1-4|-|-|TRBV20-1
CSATTLDRNEKLFF
TGCAGTGCCACCACGTTAGATCGGAATGAAAAACTGTTTTTT
>TRBJ2-1|many|-|TRBV7-3
CASSLEDRDEQFF
TGTGCCAGCAGCTTAGAGGATCGGGATGAGCAGTTCTTC
>TRBJ1-3|many|-|TRBV19
CASRGVNSGNTIYF
TGTGCCAGTAGGGGGGTCAACTCTGGAAACACCATATATTTT
>TRBJ2-6|-|-|TRBV30
CALLWGANVLTF
TGTGCCCTCCTGTGGGGGGCCAACGTCCTGACTTTC
>TRBJ2-1|many|-|TRBV27
CASSLSAGSLNNEQFF
TGTGCCAGCAGTTTATCCGCGGGGTCCCTCAACAATGAGCAGTTCTTC
>TRBJ2-5|many|-|TRBV25-1
CASSDMRIQETQYF
TGTGCCAGCAGTGACATGAGAATCCAAGAGACCCAGTACTTC
>TRBJ2-1|many|-|TRBV7-9
CASSLWHEQFF
TGTGCCAGCAGCTTATGGCATGAGCAGTTCTTC
>TRBJ1-1|many|-|TRBV12-3/TRBV12-4
CASGWSRTEAFF
TGTGCCAGCGGTTGGAGTAGGACTGAAGCTTTCTTT
>TRBJ2-7|many|-|TRBV2
CASRFRRGPPVVSEQYF
TGTGCCAGCAGGTTTCGAAGAGGGCCCCCCGTCGTCTCCGAGCAGTACTTC
>TRBJ2-1|many|TRBD2|TRBV7-6
CASSLATSGSRNEQFF
TGTGCCAGCAGCTTAGCGACTAGCGGGAGTAGGAATGAGCAGTTCTTC
>TRBJ1-2|many|-|TRBV20-1
CSVAGTPDGYTF
TGCAGTGTTGCAGGGACACCAGATGGCTACACCTTC
>TRBJ2-3|many|-|TRBV7-2
CASSPLGGATTDTQYF
TGTGCCAGCAGCCCACTGGGGGGGGCTACCACAGATACGCAGTATTTT